This T cell receptor beta chain comes out of a study of neurological immune-mediated disorders. The V gene's germline CDR1 is SGHKS and CDR2 YYEKEE (reference sequence). The CDR3 has 15 residues. The V and J ends lost 4 bases and 11 bases, in that order; junction bases with no gene match: 14. This clonotype was counted at least ten times. TCRdb re-derived calls from the 5' RACE reads in MiXCR, one entry per CDR3 protein. Altogether under 20,000 distinct CDR3 sequences are present, under 35% being singletons, with the ten largest covering 30% to 40%. The sequencing sample was made of PBMCs. This receptor was identified in a man aged 50-59 years with HTLV-1-associated myelopathy (HAM/TSP). The J gene is TRBJ1-4, the V gene TRBV5-5, with 7 bases aligning to TRBD1. CDR3 nucleotides: TGTGCCAGCAGCCCAGGGGGAACGCAACAACACAAACTGTTTTTT. It translates to CASSPGGTQQHKLFF.